Here is one T cell receptor (beta chain) with its context. The antigen is undetermined. This record comes from a study of T cell repertoires in cytomegalovirus infection. TCRdb redid the calling of the reads with MiXCR, one entry per CDR3 protein. This table has some 920,000 distinct CDR3 sequences, 30% to 40% appearing once. The CDR3 extends over 16 amino acids. V lost 2 bases and J lost 4; bases outside the gene matches: 7. CDR1 is SEHNR, CDR2 FQNEAQ, per germline (reference sequence). This chain joins TRBV7-9 and TRBJ2-1, with 8 positions matching TRBD1. The TCR comes from a human donor in good health (CMV status not recorded). Some clones in this sample may be carry-over from other donors' samples. Source: cultured CD8+ T cells from PBMCs, taken from culture after CMV antigen stimulation. The CDR3 here is CASSLTWTGIYNEQFF. The CDR3 DNA sequence: TGTGCCAGCAGCTTAACCTGGACAGGGATATACAATGAGCAGTTCTTC.